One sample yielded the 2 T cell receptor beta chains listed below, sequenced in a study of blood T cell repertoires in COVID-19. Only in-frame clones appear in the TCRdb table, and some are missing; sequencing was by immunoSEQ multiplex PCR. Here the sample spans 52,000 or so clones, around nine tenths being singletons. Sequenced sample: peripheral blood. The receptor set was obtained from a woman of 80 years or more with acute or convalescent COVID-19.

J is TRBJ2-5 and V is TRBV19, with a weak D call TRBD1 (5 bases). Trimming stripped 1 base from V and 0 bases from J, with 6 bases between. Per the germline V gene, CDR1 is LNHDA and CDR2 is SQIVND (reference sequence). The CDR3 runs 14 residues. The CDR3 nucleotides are TGTGCCAGTAGTATAGTGACAGACCAAGAGACCCAGTACTTC. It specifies CASSIVTDQETQYF.

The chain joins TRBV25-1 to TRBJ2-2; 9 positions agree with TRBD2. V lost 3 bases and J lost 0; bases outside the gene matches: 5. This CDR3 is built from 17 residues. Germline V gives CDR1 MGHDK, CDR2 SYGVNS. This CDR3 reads CASSDNIAGANTGELFF. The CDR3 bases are TGTGCCAGCAGTGACAACATAGCGGGGGCGAACACCGGGGAGCTGTTTTTT. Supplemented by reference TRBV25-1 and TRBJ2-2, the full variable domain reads EADIYQTPRYLVIGTGKKITLECSQTMGHDKMYWYQQDPGMELHLIHYSYGVNSTEKGDLSSESTVSRIRTEHFPLTLESARPSHTSQYLCASSDNIAGANTGELFFGEGSRLTVL.